This T cell receptor beta chain was recorded in a study of T cell responses to AZD1222 COVID-19 vaccine. This clone was recorded a few times. Other DNA sequences in this specimen translate into the identical CDR3. Assay: immunoSEQ multiplex PCR; the TCRdb copy retains only in-frame clones and omits some. Here the sample spans approximately 70,000 clones, 80% being singletons. Looked up from germline, CDR1 is MNHEY and CDR2 is SVGAGI. Between the trimmed V and J ends, which lost 6 bases and 0 bases, there was a span of 7 bases. The CDR3 length is 13 residues. The sample consisted of peripheral blood, taken 28 days after the second AZD1222 dose. V gene TRBV6-5 combines with J gene TRBJ2-3; the D gene is possibly TRBD1 (5 bases). The origin of this receptor is an adult who received the AZD1222 COVID-19 vaccine. As DNA, the CDR3 is TGTGCCAGCAGAGGGGCAAGCACAGATACGCAGTATTTT. This encodes CASRGASTDTQYF.